This TCR beta chain was captured by sequencing in a study of beta chain features in type 1 diabetes. Concerning this clone: The antigen is undetermined.

TCRB transcripts that were expressed got sequenced, as all of the isolated RNA had been reverse transcribed. Naive, central memory and regulatory T cell samples averaged around 3.3 million reads. The repertoire was sequenced with immunoSEQ multiplex PCR; TCRdb's copy has only in-frame clones and lacks some. Here the sample spans about 150,000 clones, around 8.7% being singletons. Germline CDR1 reads MDHEN; CDR2 reads SYDVKM. The CDR3 covers 14 residues. The ends were cut back, 1 base at V and 7 bases at J, with 13 bases in the middle. Study findings and constraints: VDJ junctions from patients with type 1 diabetes contained fewer insertions and more deletions.

CD4+ naive, central memory, regulatory and stem cell-like memory cells were sorted via CD45RO/CCR7/CD25/CD127/CD95/CD27. Post-sort purity exceeded 98% for all sorted populations. Sequenced input: central memory CD4+ T cells from blood. The chain combines TRBV28 with TRBJ1-2; possibly TRBD1 for D (5 bases). The receptor comes from a man aged 18 to 30 in good health. The CDR3 region is CASSLYQGMAGYTF. CDR3 in DNA: TGTGCCAGCAGTTTATATCAGGGAATGGCTGGCTACACCTTC.